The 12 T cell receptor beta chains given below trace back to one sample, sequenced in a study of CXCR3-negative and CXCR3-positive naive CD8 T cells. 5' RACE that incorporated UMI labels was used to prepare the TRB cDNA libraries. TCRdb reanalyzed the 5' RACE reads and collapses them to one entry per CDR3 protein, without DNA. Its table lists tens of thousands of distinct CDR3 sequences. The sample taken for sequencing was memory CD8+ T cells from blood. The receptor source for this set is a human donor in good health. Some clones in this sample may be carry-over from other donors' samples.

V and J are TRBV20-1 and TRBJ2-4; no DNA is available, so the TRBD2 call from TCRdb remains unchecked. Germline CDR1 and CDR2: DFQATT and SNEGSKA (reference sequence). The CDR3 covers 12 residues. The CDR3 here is CSARDYGEVRGF.

CDR3 sequence: CASSANVGGSEAFF. The chain carries TRBV7-8 and TRBJ1-1; TCRdb names TRBD1, which stays unverified in the absence of DNA. CDR3 length: 14 residues. In germline, CDR1 is SGHVS, CDR2 FQNEAQ.

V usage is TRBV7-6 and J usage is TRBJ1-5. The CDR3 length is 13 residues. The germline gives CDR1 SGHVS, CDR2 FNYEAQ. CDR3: CASSPVKNQPQHF. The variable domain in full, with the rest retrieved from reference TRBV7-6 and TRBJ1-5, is GAGVSQSPRYKVTKRGQDVALRCDPISGHVSLYWYRQALGQGPEFLTYFNYEAQQDKSGLPNDRFSAERPEGSISTLTIQRTEQRDSAMYRCASSPVKNQPQHFGDGTRLSIL.

The CDR3 is CASSLGVNSPLHF. The chain couples TRBV28 to TRBJ1-6. This CDR3 is built from 13 residues. Per germline, CDR1 MDHEN and CDR2 SYDVKM. Based on the CDR3 plus reference TRBV28 and TRBJ1-6, the full variable domain is DVKVTQSSRYLVKRTGEKVFLECVQDMDHENMFWYRQDPGLGLRLIYFSYDVKMKEKGDIPEGYSVSREKKERFSLILESASTNQTSMYLCASSLGVNSPLHFGNGTRLTVT.

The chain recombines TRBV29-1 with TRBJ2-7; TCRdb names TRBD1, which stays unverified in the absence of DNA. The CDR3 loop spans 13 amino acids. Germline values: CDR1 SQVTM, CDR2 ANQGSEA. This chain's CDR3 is CSVAPGEGNEQYF.

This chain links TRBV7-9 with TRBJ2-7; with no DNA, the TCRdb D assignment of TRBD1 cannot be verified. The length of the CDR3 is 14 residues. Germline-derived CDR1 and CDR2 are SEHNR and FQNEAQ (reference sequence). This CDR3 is CASSPPGGGYEQYF.

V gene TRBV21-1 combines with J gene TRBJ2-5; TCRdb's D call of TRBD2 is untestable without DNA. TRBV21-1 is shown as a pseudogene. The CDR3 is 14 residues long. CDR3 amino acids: CASSNQRGRETQYF.

CDR3 sequence: CASSQGQYYEQYF. This sequence joins TRBV4-1 and TRBJ2-7; absent DNA, TCRdb's TRBD1 call cannot be checked. The CDR3 runs to 13 residues. Germline CDR1 reads MGHRA; CDR2 reads YSYEKL.

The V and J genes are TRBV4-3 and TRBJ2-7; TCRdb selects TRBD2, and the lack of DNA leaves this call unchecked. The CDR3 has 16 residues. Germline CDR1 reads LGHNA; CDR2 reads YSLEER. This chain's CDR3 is CASSQDSGGPTYEQYF.

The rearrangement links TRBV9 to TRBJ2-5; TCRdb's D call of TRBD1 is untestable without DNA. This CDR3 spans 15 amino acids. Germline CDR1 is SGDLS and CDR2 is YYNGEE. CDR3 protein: CASSASGGARETQYF.

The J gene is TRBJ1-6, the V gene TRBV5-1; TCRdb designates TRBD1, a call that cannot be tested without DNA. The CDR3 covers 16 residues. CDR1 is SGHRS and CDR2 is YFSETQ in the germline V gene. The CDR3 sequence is CASRSVGGEDNSPLHF.

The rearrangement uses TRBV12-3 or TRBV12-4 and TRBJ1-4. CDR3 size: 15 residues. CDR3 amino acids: CASSLAAGPNEKLFF.